This record concerns one TCR beta chain sequence. Its antigen is as yet unknown. Some clones are missing from TCRdb's copy, which holds only in-frame ones; the method was immunoSEQ multiplex PCR. The sample holds about 12,000 clones, about 85% seen once. The entry originates in a study of tumor-infiltrating lymphocytes in localized non-small cell lung cancer. Study conclusions and caveats: Recurrence-free survival showed no association with tumor T-cell fraction. T-cell fraction did not differ between immunotypes IM1 and IM2.

The trim removed 4 bases at V and 5 bases at J, leaving 8 bases unmatched. The germline gives CDR1 MNHNS, CDR2 SASEGT. This CDR3 is built from 16 residues. The sequenced sample was lung tumor tissue. The TCR comes from a human donor with non-small cell lung cancer. The chain links TRBV6-1 to TRBJ2-3, with 11 bases matching TRBD2. CDR3 region: CASSGLSGGAVDTQYF. Here the CDR3 DNA reads TGTGCCAGCAGTGGTCTTAGCGGGGGGGCCGTAGATACGCAGTATTTT.